The 23 T cell receptor beta chains presented below share a single source sample, sequenced in a study of shared clonotypes between healthy human individuals. Sequencing used immunoSEQ multiplex PCR; TCRdb keeps in-frame clones, though not all of them. This sample has about 520,000 clones, with 95% to 96% found just once. Sequenced material: naive CD4+ T cells sorted from blood. Subset given: CD45RA+ positively selected. The receptors originated from a woman in her twenties or thirties in good health.

V usage is TRBV28 and J usage is TRBJ1-1, with D uncertain. Trimming pared 5 bases from V and 3 bases from J, leaving 10 bases between. This CDR3 has 13 residues. Germline V gives CDR1 MDHEN, CDR2 SYDVKM. The CDR3 region has the DNA TGTGCCAGCAGTAGGGTGTGGGACACTGAAGCTTTCTTT. It yields the protein CASSRVWDTEAFF.

The genes are TRBV9 and TRBJ2-7; tentatively, D is TRBD1 (5 bases). Trimming took 0 bases from V and 4 from J, leaving 14 bases between them. Germline lookup yields CDR1 SGDLS and CDR2 YYNGEE. This CDR3 region has 15 residues. The CDR3 loop reads CASSVGGLSLYEQYF. The DNA of the CDR3 is TGTGCCAGCAGCGTAGGGGGCCTCTCCCTATACGAGCAGTACTTC.

The chain links TRBV6-4 to TRBJ2-1; D is possibly TRBD2 (5 bases). This CDR3 has 14 amino acids. Deletions cut 0 bases from V and 5 bases from J, with 8 bases between. Germline V gene lookup returns CDR1 MRHNA and CDR2 SNTAGT. The CDR3 loop is CASSDSSAHNEQFF. CDR3 in DNA: TGTGCCAGCAGTGACTCTAGCGCGCACAATGAGCAGTTCTTC.

The CDR3 DNA reads as TGTGCCAGCAGCTTCTCCCGGGTGGGCACTGAAGCTTTCTTT. Translation: CASSFSRVGTEAFF. The chain carries TRBV7-2 and TRBJ1-1; no clear D. CDR3 length: 14 amino acids. CDR1 is SGHTA and CDR2 is FQGNSA in the germline V gene. V gave up 3 bases and J gave up 4 bases, with 12 bases separating them.

In DNA, the CDR3 is TGTGCCAGCAGTCTTACAGGACGGGAAAGAGACTCCTACGAGCAGTACTTC. This encodes CASSLTGRERDSYEQYF. The chain employs TRBV28 and TRBJ2-7, with D perhaps being TRBD1 or TRBD2 (5 bases each). Trimming took off 5 bases at V and 0 bases at J, with 20 bases between the two ends. CDR1 and CDR2 (germline): MDHEN, SYDVKM. The CDR3 covers 17 residues.

The chain uses TRBV19 and TRBJ2-7; 8 bases align to TRBD1. V lost 10 bases and J lost 3; bases outside the gene matches: 23. The CDR3 extends over 18 amino acids. Germline V gene sequence: CDR1 LNHDA, CDR2 SQIVND (reference sequence). The CDR3 bases are TGTGCCACAAGGAGGGCAGGGGGCCCTATGGACCTCCTCTACGAGCAGTACTTC. This encodes CATRRAGGPMDLLYEQYF. The full variable domain, completed using reference TRBV19 and TRBJ2-7, is DGGITQSPKYLFRKEGQNVTLSCEQNLNHDAMYWYRQDPGQGLRLIYYSQIVNDFQKGDIAEGYSVSREKKESFPLTVTSAQKNPTAFYLCATRRAGGPMDLLYEQYFGPGTRLTVT.

The rearrangement joins TRBV6-5 to TRBJ2-6; TRBD1 matches 10 bases. CDR3 size: 15 residues. V shed 8 bases and J 1 base; nucleotides not matched to a gene: 2. Per the germline V gene, CDR1 is MNHEY and CDR2 is SVGAGI. The CDR3 spells CASGDRGSGANVLTF. CDR3 nucleotides: TGTGCCAGCGGGGACAGGGGTTCTGGGGCCAACGTCCTGACTTTC.

The chain uses TRBV5-4 and TRBJ2-7; 13 nucleotides line up with TRBD2. Germline V gives CDR1 SGHNT, CDR2 YYREEE (reference sequence). CDR3 length: 14 residues. The V gene end was trimmed by 7 bases and the J gene end by 5 bases; junction bases not matched to a gene: 6. The CDR3 bases are TGTGCCAGCGGCCCCGGGACTAGCGGGGACGAGCAGTACTTC. Residues: CASGPGTSGDEQYF.

This clone was detected once. The rearrangement links TRBV19 to TRBJ2-4, with D maybe TRBD2 (6 bases). Trimming took off 6 bases at V and 4 bases at J, with 13 bases between the two ends. In germline, CDR1 is LNHDA, CDR2 SQIVND (reference sequence). This CDR3 region has 14 residues. CDR3 in amino acids: CASSGRGRKNIQYF. The CDR3 nucleotides are TGTGCCAGTAGCGGGAGAGGGCGGAAAAACATTCAGTACTTC.

The chain links TRBV18 to TRBJ1-1, with 9 bases fitting TRBD1. The germline CDR1 and CDR2 sequences are KGHSH and LQKENI. The CDR3 loop spans 14 amino acids. The V and J ends lost 7 bases and 2 bases, in that order; junction bases with no gene match: 5. CDR3 loop: CASFPTGGNTEAFF. As DNA, the CDR3 is TGTGCCAGCTTCCCGACAGGGGGAAACACTGAAGCTTTCTTT.

The V gene is TRBV10-1, the J gene TRBJ2-2; 14 bases are shared with TRBD2. The germline CDR1 and CDR2 sequences are WNHNN and SYGVQD (reference sequence). Unmatched junction bases numbered 14, after V lost 3 bases and J lost 5 bases. The CDR3 has 20 residues. The CDR3 sequence: CASSDGRRGLAGARTGELFF. The CDR3 bases are TGCGCCAGCAGTGATGGGAGGCGGGGACTAGCGGGAGCTCGTACCGGGGAGCTGTTTTTT.

On this clone: Mismatch with germline at one junction end may stem from a read error. The chain employs TRBV11-2 and TRBJ2-3; D not resolved. CDR3 length: 15 residues. CDR1 is SGHAT, CDR2 FQNNGV, per germline. The CDR3 region is CASSLEPGSTDTQYF. The CDR3 bases are TGTGCCAGCAGCCTAGAGCCCGGATCCACAGATACGCAGTATTTT.

This chain connects TRBV19 to TRBJ2-4, with D possibly TRBD1 on 6 matching bases. Germline CDR1 LNHDA, CDR2 SQIVND (reference sequence). The CDR3 contains 17 residues. V lost 4 bases and J 3 bases, leaving 19 bases between the germline ends. This CDR3 reads CASSKSTPGTRKNIQYF. CDR3 in DNA: TGTGCCAGTAGTAAAAGTACCCCCGGGACACGCAAAAACATTCAGTACTTC.

The chain combines TRBV7-8 with TRBJ2-1; D gene unclear. CDR3 size: 15 residues. The ends were cut back, 5 bases at V and 6 bases at J, with 17 bases in the middle. Germline V gene data show CDR1 as SGHVS and CDR2 as FQNEAQ. CDR3 DNA: TGTGCCAGCAGCCCCGCCCGGCAAACCTCCAATGAGCAGTTCTTC. It is translated as CASSPARQTSNEQFF.

The CDR3 DNA reads TGTGCCAGCAGCCAAGAGCTGGGACAGACGAACACCGGGGAGCTGTTTTTT. Its protein is CASSQELGQTNTGELFF. The V and J genes are TRBV4-2 and TRBJ2-2; TRBD1 matches at 7 bases. Germline V gene data show CDR1 as LGHNA and CDR2 as YNFKEQ. V gave up 0 bases and J gave up 0 bases; unmatched junction bases: 4. The CDR3 is made up of 17 amino acids.

This chain joins TRBV5-1 and TRBJ2-2; 10 nucleotides match TRBD2. The CDR3 loop spans 15 amino acids. V dropped 4 bases and J dropped 4; count of bases not matched to a gene: 4. Germline values: CDR1 SGHRS, CDR2 YFSETQ. The CDR3: CASSVIAGGTGELFF. CDR3 coding DNA: TGCGCCAGCAGCGTTATAGCGGGAGGCACCGGGGAGCTGTTTTTT.

The chain has TRBV5-6 and TRBJ2-1, with 7 positions matching TRBD2. There are 15 residues in the CDR3. Germline CDR1 is SGHDT and CDR2 is YYEEEE. V was pared by 6 bases and J by 5 bases, with 11 bases of the junction left unmatched. CDR3: CASTWNLAANNEQFF. The CDR3 coding sequence is TGTGCCAGCACCTGGAACCTAGCGGCAAACAATGAGCAGTTCTTC.

V gene TRBV19 combines with J gene TRBJ1-2; D unresolved. The CDR3 extends over 10 amino acids. Per the germline V gene, CDR1 is LNHDA and CDR2 is SQIVND (reference sequence). The V end lost 5 bases, the J end lost 7 bases, and 5 bases lay between the germline ends. CDR3 nucleotide sequence: TGTGCCAGTAGTGGGGTTGGCTACACCTTC. This gives the protein CASSGVGYTF. Full variable domain (outside the CDR3, taken from reference TRBV19 and TRBJ1-2): DGGITQSPKYLFRKEGQNVTLSCEQNLNHDAMYWYRQDPGQGLRLIYYSQIVNDFQKGDIAEGYSVSREKKESFPLTVTSAQKNPTAFYLCASSGVGYTFGSGTRLTVV.

The chain joins TRBV5-4 to TRBJ2-7; 7 nucleotides match TRBD2. CDR3 length equals 17 residues. After removal of 0 bases from V and 2 bases from J, the junction contained 11 bases not matched to a gene. Per germline, CDR1 SGHNT and CDR2 YYREEE (reference sequence). CDR3 DNA: TGTGCCAGCAGCTTGGGAGGGGCTAGCGGATTTCCCTACGAGCAGTACTTC. Protein: CASSLGGASGFPYEQYF.

The chain is built from TRBV5-6 and TRBJ2-6, with no clear D. Germline CDR1 and CDR2: SGHDT and YYEEEE. The CDR3 consists of 14 residues. V was clipped by 3 bases and J by 2 bases, with 6 bases between them. The CDR3 bases are TGTGCCAGCAGCTCCGAGACTGGGGCCAACGTCCTGACTTTC. This encodes CASSSETGANVLTF.

J is TRBJ1-1 and V is TRBV4-1; TRBD1 matches at 7 bases. V dropped 4 bases and J dropped 4; count of bases not matched to a gene: 9. Per germline, CDR1 MGHRA and CDR2 YSYEKL. The CDR3 consists of 15 residues. The CDR3 DNA follows: TGCGCCAGCAGCCGCGGAGACAGGGTCGGCACTGAAGCTTTCTTT. Residues: CASSRGDRVGTEAFF.

The chain uses TRBV5-4 and TRBJ2-7; 15 positions agree with TRBD2. Trimming took 3 bases from V and 1 from J; bases not matched to a gene: 5. This CDR3 comprises 17 residues. Germline assignment: CDR1 SGHNT and CDR2 YYREEE (reference sequence). The CDR3 DNA sequence: TGTGCCAGCAGCTCGGGGGGACTAGCGGGAGGATCCTACGAGCAGTACTTC. Residues: CASSSGGLAGGSYEQYF. Variable domain in full (rest from reference TRBV5-4 and TRBJ2-7): ETGVTQSPTHLIKTRGQQVTLRCSSQSGHNTVSWYQQALGQGPQFIFQYYREEENGRGNFPPRFSGLQFPNYSSELNVNALELDDSALYLCASSSGGLAGGSYEQYFGPGTRLTVT.

This sequence joins TRBV7-9 and TRBJ1-3, with D perhaps TRBD1 (6 bases). The CDR3 has 19 residues. CDR1 SEHNR and CDR2 FQNEAQ come from the germline V gene (reference sequence). The germline V and J ends were trimmed by 1 base and 0 bases, with 19 bases remaining between them. CDR3: CASSLGLSGHRSSGNTIYF. The DNA of the CDR3 is TGTGCCAGCAGCTTAGGTCTATCGGGACATAGAAGCTCTGGAAACACCATATATTTT.